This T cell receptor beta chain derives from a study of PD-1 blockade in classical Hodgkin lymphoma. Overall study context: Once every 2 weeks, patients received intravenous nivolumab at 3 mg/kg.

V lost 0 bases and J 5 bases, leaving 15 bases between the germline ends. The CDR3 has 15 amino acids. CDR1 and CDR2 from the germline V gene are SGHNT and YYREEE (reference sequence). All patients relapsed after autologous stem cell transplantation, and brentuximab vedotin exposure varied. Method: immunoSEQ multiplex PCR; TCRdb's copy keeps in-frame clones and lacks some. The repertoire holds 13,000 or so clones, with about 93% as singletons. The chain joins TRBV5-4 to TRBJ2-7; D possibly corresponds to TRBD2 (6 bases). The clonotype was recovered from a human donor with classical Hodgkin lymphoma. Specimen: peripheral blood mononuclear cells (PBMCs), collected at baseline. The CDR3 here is CASSLDPGGYHEQYF. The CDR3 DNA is TGTGCCAGCAGCTTGGACCCCGGGGGTTACCACGAGCAGTACTTC.